This T cell receptor (beta chain) was sequenced during a study of cytomegalovirus exposure and HLA in healthy donors (dated by TCRdb to about 2017). In the study overall: In an earlier analysis of 450 to 750 of the donors, about 270 Gb of sequence data and 90 million to 130 million unique TCR beta sequences from roughly 180 million T cells were reported. Because of strong linkage in the cohort, roughly five DR-DQ haplotypes were treated as single units for association and clustering. Among the roughly 390 genotyped donors, around 81% belonged to the genetic ancestry cluster associated with self-reported Caucasian donors. The study used immunosequencing to profile the T cell repertoires of under 700 subjects and linked those repertoires to cytomegalovirus serostatus. The study combined high-throughput TCR immunosequencing, statistical association of individual TCRs with disease status, and machine learning to predict cytomegalovirus infection status. On average, around 240,000 unique TCR beta nucleotide sequences were sequenced per donor among about 400 genotyped donors of the cohort, with 15% to 20% of those sequences being non-productive. Rather than using new phenotypic data, the later analysis identified candidate immune exposures from TCR beta sequences and from how often those sequences occurred across donors. All discovery cohort repertoires had been generated on a single sequencing platform. Alongside the repertoire data, information on donor age, sex, ethnicity and CMV serostatus was compiled. Both class I and class II loci were covered by HLA typing, at four-digit resolution. A later genetic analysis used genome-wide SNP genotypes for about three fifths of the 666 donors, treating that subset as a discovery cohort. The study aimed to test whether signatures of past pathogen exposure could be identified by cataloging public T cell receptors. A later analysis re-examined previously published TCR beta repertoires from 600 to 700 donors and added high-resolution HLA genotyping to investigate patterns of TCR occurrence. An earlier analysis of around 540 of the donors applied high-throughput TCR beta sequencing to assess whether each TCR beta V gene segment acted as functional or pseudogenic. In addition to the first cohort of around 670 subjects, a separate validation cohort of approximately 130 different subjects was used. An early release covering just under 650 HLA-typed donors comprised approximately 300 gigabases of sequencing data and some 79 million unique TCR sequences. The number of typed donors differed by locus: about 620-640 for A, B, C, DRB1 and DQB1; 500 to 550 for DQA1; some 610 for DPA1; and about 450 for DPB1.

For CDR1 and CDR2, the germline V gene lists MGHRA and YSYEKL. From the cysteine up to the phenylalanine, the CDR3 has a length of 16 residues. The entry retains the CDR3 DNA only, 48 bases that are in frame from base 1. To note about this clone: What this receptor recognizes is not known. At one end the junction does not follow the germline gene, possibly because of a read error.

Preparation of the library involved the immunoSEQ multiplex PCR assay. The multiplex PCR relied on a mix of 60 forward primers for TCR Vbeta segments and 13 reverse primers for TCR Jbeta segments. Amplification of the CDR3 region of rearranged TCR beta genes was performed with a multiplex PCR assay on genomic DNA. On the Illumina HiSeq System, the amplified TCR beta libraries were sequenced as 87-base-pair reads. The paper's data handling went like this. A later analysis tallied approximately 87 million unique TCR beta chains across the 666 repertoires, and approximately 12 million of those chains were shared by two or more donors. To remove PCR and sequencing errors, raw reads were error-corrected and collapsed into unique sequences using a nearest-neighbor algorithm that merged closely related sequences. To assign V, D and J gene segments, CDR3 sequences were aligned to IMGT reference sequences. For a sequence to be retained, a match of at least six nucleotides was required to both a V gene segment and a J gene segment. Rearrangements were called productive when the CDR3 lacked stop codons and stayed in frame with V and J; all others were non-productive. Following IMGT convention, CDR3 was defined as the stretch from the second conserved V-encoded cysteine up to the conserved J-encoded phenylalanine. Sequences without an unambiguous match to a single V gene segment were excluded from the earlier analysis of several hundred of the donors. In an earlier analysis of a few hundred of the donors, V segments were called functional above 56.7% productive rearrangements and were called segregating when the between-donor standard deviation exceeded 5%. A statistical classification framework was built for diagnosing cytomegalovirus status from the catalog of TCR beta chain sequences. In a later analysis, V and J genes were assigned by comparing TCR nucleotide sequences against IMGT/GENE-DB human TR gene sequences. A later analysis assigned CDR3 sequences and most-parsimonious VDJ recombination scenarios with the TCRdist pipeline. In a later analysis, every TCR beta chain was defined by the combination of its CDR3 amino acid sequence and its V-gene family, and reads without a unique V-gene family were dropped. To address suspected cross-contamination and a sequencing artifact, a later analysis removed roughly 640 highly shared, low-generation-probability nucleotide sequences. A later analysis calculated a clonal expansion index for each public chain from normalized within-repertoire ranks of inferred template counts. Generation probabilities in a later analysis came from a VDJ recombination model fitted to out-of-frame rearrangements, and those results were checked against IGoR. A later analysis scored TCR-TCR, TCR-HLA and TCR-CMV co-occurrence with hypergeometric tests, applying a repertoire-size bias correction to TCR pairs. In a later analysis, false discovery rates were estimated by permuting HLA or CMV assignments 20 times. In a later analysis, co-occurring TCRs were grouped using DBSCAN, and TCRdist sequence similarity was added for clustering within HLA-allele-positive subsets. Repertoires with fewer than 30,000 or more than 120,000 public chains, plus five repertoires with anomalous nucleotide sharing, were excluded from co-occurrence clustering. Sourced from immuneACCESS, this table was stored by TCRdb with only in-frame sequences that have V and J called. A share of the clones is absent; for the studies checked, an unresolved V gene accounts for under half, and the remainder has no known explanation. V and J calls and clone size are given by that table; D and trimming were obtained from the DNA. For this sample there are 180,000 or so clones; roughly 80% appear just once. Clones ranked in the top ten supply about 7.7% of the sample.

The cohort was made up of 666 healthy bone marrow donors. At the time of sampling, all cohort members were nominally healthy, though unrecorded immune exposures were likely present. The donor tested CMV seropositive and was one of the 289 seropositive cohort members. A peripheral blood sample was collected from each donor, and TCR beta sequencing was performed on peripheral blood mononuclear cells. The Qiagen DNeasy Blood Extraction Kit was used to extract genomic DNA from the blood cell samples. Study-wide conclusions, independent of this receptor: Roughly uniform sequencing depth across donors was assumed in presence/absence analyses, although this assumption may not hold. The cohort was sequenced for TCR beta chains only, and without alpha or paired-chain data the features that could be detected were limited. It was suggested by the authors that the approach could potentially be generalized to other disease states and immunological phenotypes. The 87-base-pair reads could not distinguish some IMGT-functional V segments, including TRBV6-2 and TRBV6-3, so those segments were excluded. The classifier was reported to diagnose cytomegalovirus status with high specificity and sensitivity in both the original and validation cohorts. A total of 150 to 200 TCR beta chains were listed by the study as associated with cytomegalovirus. An earlier analysis of some 560 of the donors showed that most TCR beta V segments appeared in productive rearrangements either about 87% or about 30% of the time, which broadly matched IMGT annotations. CMV serostatus was the only immune exposure information available for the cohort. Because counts were too low, 15 or so rarely observed V segments, including chromosome 9 orphons, were excluded from the earlier analysis of 587 of the donors. In a later analysis, several top co-occurrence clusters were reported to appear linked to parvovirus B19, influenza, CMV and Epstein-Barr virus. Specific HLA alleles were associated with around 18,000 TCR beta sequences at a false discovery rate of 0.05 in a later analysis. Compared with the roughly 600-donor mean, donors in an Asian-associated ancestry cluster had fewer N-insertions in productive TCRs, according to a later genetic analysis. Most TCR sequences were observed very rarely across donors, whereas some public TCRs were present in many individuals. Strong co-occurrence of HLA alleles, especially DR and DQ, made assigning TCR associations to individual alleles difficult. A group of highly shared sequence variants was considered likely to be a technical artifact of the sequencing pipeline. Because HLA typing was missing for some donors at each locus, association tests included only the typed subset. In vitro tests confirmed that three of the cytomegalovirus-associated TCR beta chains recognize cytomegalovirus antigens. According to a later analysis, most CMV-associated TCR beta chains appeared to be HLA-restricted, and the HLA associations seemed to be driven largely by CMV exposure. V-gene and J-gene trimming of TCR beta chains was associated with a missense DCLRE1C variant in a later genetic analysis, and the association was replicated in an independent cohort. A later analysis found that HLA-associated TCR beta chains were more clonally expanded and had lower generation probabilities than equally common non-associated chains. Linkage disequilibrium might explain the correlated functional status among segregating V segments, but an unknown experimental factor could not be ruled out. A later analysis found that TCR association rates varied across HLA loci, with DRB1 alleles showing the most associated TCRs and HLA-C alleles the fewest. A further reported finding was that TCR beta sequences accurately predicted the HLA-A and HLA-B alleles for most subjects in the first cohort.

This receptor was taken from a woman in her forties in good health and CMV-seropositive. This sequence uses TRBV4-1 and TRBJ1-1; no D gene can be assigned with confidence. Sequenced input: PBMCs. CDR3 reads: CASSSAYLGNPTEAFF. The nucleotide sequence reads TGTGCCAGCAGCTCCGCCTACCTCGGGAACCCCACTGAAGCTTTCTTT.